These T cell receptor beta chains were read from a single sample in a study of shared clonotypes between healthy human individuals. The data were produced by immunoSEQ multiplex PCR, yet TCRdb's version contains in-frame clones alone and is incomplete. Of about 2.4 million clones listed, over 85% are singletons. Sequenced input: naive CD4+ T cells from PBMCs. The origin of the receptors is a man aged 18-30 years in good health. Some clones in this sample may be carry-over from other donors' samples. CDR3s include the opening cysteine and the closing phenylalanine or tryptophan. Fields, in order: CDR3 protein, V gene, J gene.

cdr3_aa: CASSPLGAINTGELFF
v_call: TRBV18
j_call: TRBJ2-2

cdr3_aa: CASSRGGGGGHQPQHF
v_call: TRBV28
j_call: TRBJ1-5

cdr3_aa: CASSQVGTFYGYTF
v_call: TRBV4-3
j_call: TRBJ1-2

cdr3_aa: CASSHHNVGQGTYEQYF
v_call: TRBV4-1
j_call: TRBJ2-7

cdr3_aa: CASSQGWADTGELFF
v_call: TRBV4-3
j_call: TRBJ2-2

cdr3_aa: CASSEDRGLTEAFF
v_call: TRBV6-1
j_call: TRBJ1-1

cdr3_aa: CASSADNYNEQFF
v_call: TRBV7-3
j_call: TRBJ2-1

cdr3_aa: CATSRRESSGNNEQFF
v_call: TRBV15
j_call: TRBJ2-1

cdr3_aa: CARSPSGEMYNEQFF
v_call: TRBV5-3
j_call: TRBJ2-1

cdr3_aa: CASTLPYGAPYEQYF
v_call: TRBV23-1
j_call: TRBJ2-7

cdr3_aa: CASSSGLAGDTDTQYF
v_call: TRBV5-1
j_call: TRBJ2-3

cdr3_aa: CASSWGLAGVGYEQYF
v_call: TRBV27
j_call: NA

cdr3_aa: CASRQEFNEQFF
v_call: TRBV6-1
j_call: TRBJ2-1

cdr3_aa: CASSIVVFGGTENQPQHF
v_call: TRBV19
j_call: TRBJ1-5

cdr3_aa: CASSLGGVGETQYF
v_call: TRBV11-3
j_call: TRBJ2-5

cdr3_aa: CATSRGTGVGYTF
v_call: TRBV15
j_call: TRBJ1-2

cdr3_aa: CASSIRAKGYTF
v_call: TRBV19
j_call: TRBJ1-2

cdr3_aa: CASIIGGSVGRETQYF
v_call: TRBV25-1
j_call: TRBJ2-5

cdr3_aa: CASSIPTASSYNEQFF
v_call: TRBV28
j_call: TRBJ2-1

cdr3_aa: CSVGIGNTEAFF
v_call: TRBV29-1
j_call: TRBJ1-1

cdr3_aa: CASSLGVEQFF
v_call: TRBV7-8
j_call: TRBJ2-1

cdr3_aa: CASSLRAQETQYF
v_call: TRBV7-9
j_call: TRBJ2-5

cdr3_aa: CASSLVPGGNQPQHF
v_call: TRBV5-4
j_call: TRBJ1-5

cdr3_aa: CASSTTAGLYNEQFF
v_call: TRBV5-5
j_call: TRBJ2-1

cdr3_aa: CASSRPSGSTDTQYF
v_call: TRBV4-1
j_call: TRBJ2-3

cdr3_aa: CASSTQVSTDTQYF
v_call: TRBV5-1
j_call: TRBJ2-3

cdr3_aa: CASSLTGTGRSDTEAFF
v_call: TRBV5-1
j_call: TRBJ1-1

cdr3_aa: CASGLGTSGSKETQYF
v_call: TRBV12-5
j_call: TRBJ2-5

cdr3_aa: CASSQDSLNTEAFF
v_call: TRBV6-1
j_call: TRBJ1-1

cdr3_aa: CASSSYMGTEAFF
v_call: TRBV7-9
j_call: TRBJ1-1

cdr3_aa: CASSLGVGQPQHF
v_call: TRBV5-1
j_call: TRBJ1-5

cdr3_aa: CASSPGVQETQYF
v_call: TRBV5-4
j_call: TRBJ2-5

cdr3_aa: CASSSVAGGDEQFF
v_call: TRBV5-1
j_call: TRBJ2-1

cdr3_aa: CASTAMGTYEQYF
v_call: TRBV7-9
j_call: TRBJ2-7

cdr3_aa: CASSQGNRGQETQYF
v_call: TRBV27
j_call: TRBJ2-5

cdr3_aa: CASSLVQGGYGYTF
v_call: TRBV5-1
j_call: TRBJ1-2

cdr3_aa: CASSPMGVSGELFF
v_call: TRBV9
j_call: TRBJ2-2

cdr3_aa: CASSTVPGNTIYF
v_call: TRBV9
j_call: TRBJ1-3

cdr3_aa: CASSVSGRVLDTQYF
v_call: TRBV6-4
j_call: TRBJ2-3

cdr3_aa: CASSPKPWTGEAEQYF
v_call: TRBV4-1
j_call: TRBJ2-7

cdr3_aa: CASSSWDRAPYEQYF
v_call: TRBV28
j_call: TRBJ2-7

cdr3_aa: CASRSSGRGYEQFF
v_call: TRBV28
j_call: TRBJ2-1

cdr3_aa: CAWRRQVTTYGYTF
v_call: TRBV30
j_call: TRBJ1-2

cdr3_aa: CASSLARGASPYNEQFF
v_call: TRBV7-2
j_call: TRBJ2-1

cdr3_aa: CASSLQGGLNTEAFF
v_call: TRBV5-4
j_call: TRBJ1-1

cdr3_aa: CASTPGTNTEAFF
v_call: TRBV2
j_call: TRBJ1-1

cdr3_aa: CASSFSLVTSGLSTDTQYF
v_call: TRBV7-3
j_call: TRBJ2-3

cdr3_aa: CSVKSGSYEQYF
v_call: TRBV29-1
j_call: TRBJ2-7

cdr3_aa: CASSLRDREYEQYF
v_call: TRBV21-1
j_call: TRBJ2-7

cdr3_aa: CASSPERLAGPYNEQFF
v_call: TRBV2
j_call: TRBJ2-1

cdr3_aa: CASRPGTSGSTGELFF
v_call: TRBV19
j_call: TRBJ2-2

cdr3_aa: CAIRGLAGTGELFF
v_call: TRBV10-3
j_call: TRBJ2-2

cdr3_aa: CASSTGAFYEQYF
v_call: TRBV7-8
j_call: TRBJ2-7

cdr3_aa: CASSLHGPSGSYEQYF
v_call: TRBV19
j_call: TRBJ2-7

cdr3_aa: CASSVGRLTQLYTF
v_call: TRBV6-5
j_call: TRBJ1-2

cdr3_aa: CASSLDSRPSQETQYF
v_call: TRBV5-4
j_call: TRBJ2-5

cdr3_aa: CASSLAGLHTDTQYF
v_call: TRBV27
j_call: TRBJ2-3